These T cell receptor beta chains were read from a single sample in a study of cytomegalovirus exposure and HLA in healthy donors. Using immunoSEQ multiplex PCR, the repertoire was profiled, and TCRdb retains in-frame clones only, with some absent. The sample shows about 82,000 clones, about nine tenths of them seen only once. Input material: PBMCs. Receptors were obtained from a man aged 18 to 35 in good health and CMV-seronegative. CDR3s include the opening cysteine and the closing phenylalanine or tryptophan. The D gene is left open where the match is weak. A row's size may be missing; if present it is once, few, many or a size class.

cdr3_aa: CASSYLAGTYEQYF; cdr3_nt: TGTGCCAGCAGCTATTTAGCGGGAACCTACGAGCAGTACTTC; v_call: TRBV7-9; d_call: TRBD2; j_call: TRBJ2-7; clone_size: once
cdr3_aa: CASAPGQGNIQYF; cdr3_nt: TGTGCCAGCGCCCCTGGACAGGGAAACATTCAGTACTTC; v_call: TRBV25-1; d_call: TRBD1; j_call: TRBJ2-4; clone_size: -
cdr3_aa: CASSPLNTPTGANVLTF; cdr3_nt: TGTGCCAGCTCACCACTTAATACACCAACTGGGGCCAACGTCCTGACTTTC; v_call: TRBV18; d_call: -; j_call: TRBJ2-6; clone_size: -
cdr3_aa: CASSFRRDRGYEQYF; cdr3_nt: TGCGCCAGCAGCTTCCGTCGGGATCGAGGCTACGAGCAGTACTTC; v_call: TRBV4-3; d_call: -; j_call: TRBJ2-7; clone_size: -
cdr3_aa: CASSPKDTGYEQYF; cdr3_nt: TGTGCCAGCAGCCCTAAAGATACGGGCTACGAGCAGTACTTC; v_call: TRBV11-1; d_call: -; j_call: TRBJ2-7; clone_size: -
cdr3_aa: CASGTGGQGAIFSNQPQHF; cdr3_nt: TGTGCTAGTGGAACTGGGGGACAGGGGGCGATTTTTAGCAATCAGCCCCAGCATTTT; v_call: TRBV12-5; d_call: TRBD1; j_call: TRBJ1-5; clone_size: -
cdr3_aa: CATSLDRSYTDTQYF; cdr3_nt: TGTGCCACATCGCTGGACAGATCCTACACAGATACGCAGTATTTT; v_call: TRBV28; d_call: -; j_call: TRBJ2-3; clone_size: medium-sized
cdr3_aa: CASSLEGADTEAFF; cdr3_nt: TGTGCCAGCAGTTTGGAGGGGGCGGACACTGAAGCTTTCTTT; v_call: TRBV28; d_call: TRBD1; j_call: TRBJ1-1; clone_size: -
cdr3_aa: CASRAGVPETQYF; cdr3_nt: TGTGCCAGCAGGGCGGGAGTTCCAGAGACCCAGTACTTC; v_call: TRBV28; d_call: TRBD2; j_call: TRBJ2-5; clone_size: -
cdr3_aa: CASSQEQGNQPQHF; cdr3_nt: TGTGCCAGCAGCCAAGAACAGGGCAATCAGCCCCAGCATTTT; v_call: TRBV4-2; d_call: -; j_call: TRBJ1-5; clone_size: -
cdr3_aa: CASSSSTGRRTEQFF; cdr3_nt: TGTGCCAGCAGTTCCAGTACAGGGCGGCGTACTGAGCAGTTCTTC; v_call: TRBV28; d_call: -; j_call: TRBJ2-1; clone_size: -
cdr3_aa: CASSRDRLYGYTF; cdr3_nt: TGTGCCAGCAGCCGAGACAGGCTCTATGGCTACACCTTC; v_call: TRBV14; d_call: -; j_call: TRBJ1-2; clone_size: -
cdr3_aa: CASSLGQRHSPLHF; cdr3_nt: TGTGCCAGCAGCCTAGGACAGAGGCATTCACCCCTCCACTTT; v_call: TRBV7-9; d_call: -; j_call: TRBJ1-6; clone_size: -
cdr3_aa: CASSEAGGRSGEQFF; cdr3_nt: TGTGCCAGCAGTGAAGCGGGAGGGCGGTCGGGTGAGCAGTTCTTC; v_call: TRBV27; d_call: TRBD2; j_call: TRBJ2-1; clone_size: -
cdr3_aa: CASSQVNEQFF; cdr3_nt: TGTGCCAGCAGCCAAGTAAATGAGCAGTTCTTC; v_call: TRBV14; d_call: -; j_call: TRBJ2-1; clone_size: -
cdr3_aa: CASSLRLWYTDTQYF; cdr3_nt: TGTGCCAGCAGCTTACGACTTTGGTACACAGATACGCAGTATTTT; v_call: TRBV7-8; d_call: -; j_call: TRBJ2-3; clone_size: few
cdr3_aa: CASSQAPGDNTGELFF; cdr3_nt: TGTGCCAGCAGCCAAGCTCCAGGTGATAACACCGGGGAGCTGTTTTTT; v_call: TRBV4-2; d_call: -; j_call: TRBJ2-2; clone_size: -
cdr3_aa: CASSELTGEFNQPQHF; cdr3_nt: TGTGCCAGCAGCGAACTGACAGGGGAGTTCAATCAGCCCCAGCATTTT; v_call: TRBV7-2; d_call: TRBD1; j_call: TRBJ1-5; clone_size: -
cdr3_aa: CASSMSLALYNEQFF; cdr3_nt: TGTGCCAGTAGTATGTCCCTAGCTTTATACAATGAGCAGTTCTTC; v_call: TRBV19; d_call: -; j_call: TRBJ2-1; clone_size: -
cdr3_aa: CASSFWTGRNTIYF; cdr3_nt: TGTGCCAGCAGTTTTTGGACAGGGAGAAACACCATATATTTT; v_call: TRBV28; d_call: TRBD1; j_call: TRBJ1-3; clone_size: -
cdr3_aa: CASSQGGQIAQPQHF; cdr3_nt: TGTGCCAGCAGCCAAGGTGGGCAGATCGCGCAGCCCCAGCATTTT; v_call: TRBV4-2; d_call: -; j_call: TRBJ1-5; clone_size: -
cdr3_aa: CASSPRTSGSEQYF; cdr3_nt: TGTGCCAGCTCACCAAGGACTAGCGGGAGCGAGCAGTACTTC; v_call: TRBV18; d_call: TRBD2; j_call: TRBJ2-7; clone_size: -
cdr3_aa: CAWSVRRNRRGTEAFF; cdr3_nt: TGTGCCTGGAGTGTGAGACGCAATAGACGGGGGACTGAAGCTTTCTTT; v_call: TRBV30; d_call: -; j_call: TRBJ1-1; clone_size: once
cdr3_aa: CASSLQGTEKLFF; cdr3_nt: TGTGCCAGCAGCCTACAGGGGACTGAAAAACTGTTTTTT; v_call: TRBV7-9; d_call: TRBD1; j_call: TRBJ1-4; clone_size: -
cdr3_aa: CASSQRTGGTGELFF; cdr3_nt: TGCGCCAGCAGCCAAAGGACAGGGGGAACCGGGGAGCTGTTTTTT; v_call: TRBV4-1; d_call: TRBD1; j_call: TRBJ2-2; clone_size: -
cdr3_aa: CASSQANSGGADEQFF; cdr3_nt: TGTGCCAGCAGCCAAGCTAATAGCGGTGGCGCGGATGAGCAGTTCTTC; v_call: TRBV4-2; d_call: -; j_call: TRBJ2-1; clone_size: -
cdr3_aa: CSVELAGGRTDTQYF; cdr3_nt: TGCAGCGTTGAGCTAGCGGGAGGGCGCACAGATACGCAGTATTTT; v_call: TRBV29-1; d_call: TRBD2; j_call: TRBJ2-3; clone_size: -
cdr3_aa: CASSLPQGSYGYTF; cdr3_nt: TGTGCCAGCAGTTTGCCTCAGGGGTCCTATGGCTACACCTTC; v_call: TRBV28; d_call: -; j_call: TRBJ1-2; clone_size: -
cdr3_aa: CAWINWGLGNTIYF; cdr3_nt: TGTGCCTGGATTAATTGGGGGCTAGGAAACACCATATATTTT; v_call: TRBV30; d_call: -; j_call: TRBJ1-3; clone_size: -
cdr3_aa: CASSQGAALMISPLHF; cdr3_nt: TGCGCCAGCAGCCAAGGGGCAGCCTTAATGATTTCACCCCTCCACTTT; v_call: TRBV4-3; d_call: -; j_call: TRBJ1-6; clone_size: -
cdr3_aa: CASSFPGQGEAFF; cdr3_nt: TGTGCCAGCAGTTTTCCGGGACAGGGAGAAGCTTTCTTT; v_call: TRBV28; d_call: TRBD1; j_call: TRBJ1-1; clone_size: once
cdr3_aa: CASSGSGRAAETQYF; cdr3_nt: TGTGCCAGCAGTGGTAGCGGGAGGGCCGCTGAGACCCAGTACTTC; v_call: TRBV2; d_call: TRBD2; j_call: TRBJ2-5; clone_size: -
cdr3_aa: CASRQGSYEQYF; cdr3_nt: TGTGCCAGCAGACAGGGCTCCTACGAGCAGTACTTC; v_call: TRBV6-5; d_call: -; j_call: TRBJ2-7; clone_size: -
cdr3_aa: CASSIGTGGVETQYF; cdr3_nt: TGTGCCAGCAGCATAGGGACAGGGGGTGTAGAGACCCAGTACTTC; v_call: TRBV7-2; d_call: TRBD1; j_call: TRBJ2-5; clone_size: -
cdr3_aa: CASSVEGGGGDTQYF; cdr3_nt: TGTGCCAGCAGCGTAGAAGGCGGGGGCGGAGATACGCAGTATTTT; v_call: TRBV9; d_call: -; j_call: TRBJ2-3; clone_size: once
cdr3_aa: CASSSRTSTDTQYF; cdr3_nt: TGTGCCAGCAGCTCGAGGACTAGCACAGATACGCAGTATTTT; v_call: TRBV7-8; d_call: -; j_call: TRBJ2-3; clone_size: -
cdr3_aa: CASKSGTYNEQFF; cdr3_nt: TGTGCCAGCAAGTCCGGGACCTACAATGAGCAGTTCTTC; v_call: TRBV27; d_call: -; j_call: TRBJ2-1; clone_size: -
cdr3_aa: CASSPSGAGYTF; cdr3_nt: TGTGCCAGCTCACCATCTGGGGCGGGCTACACCTTC; v_call: TRBV18; d_call: -; j_call: TRBJ1-2; clone_size: -
cdr3_aa: CAWTFPGAYEQYF; cdr3_nt: TGTGCCTGGACGTTTCCCGGTGCTTACGAGCAGTACTTC; v_call: TRBV30; d_call: -; j_call: TRBJ2-7; clone_size: once
cdr3_aa: CASSKPTNRVGYNEQFF; cdr3_nt: TGTGCCAGCAGCAAACCGACGAACAGGGTGGGCTACAATGAGCAGTTCTTC; v_call: TRBV21-1; d_call: -; j_call: TRBJ2-1; clone_size: -
cdr3_aa: CASSSRDTYEQYF; cdr3_nt: TGTGCCAGCAGTTCTCGGGACACCTACGAGCAGTACTTC; v_call: TRBV28; d_call: -; j_call: TRBJ2-7; clone_size: -
cdr3_aa: CASSLRQGATNYGYTF; cdr3_nt: TGTGCCAGCTCACTACGACAGGGGGCCACTAACTATGGCTACACCTTC; v_call: TRBV18; d_call: TRBD1; j_call: TRBJ1-2; clone_size: few
cdr3_aa: CASTSGGEQYF; cdr3_nt: TGTGCCAGCACCTCGGGTGGCGAGCAGTACTTC; v_call: TRBV9; d_call: -; j_call: TRBJ2-7; clone_size: -
cdr3_aa: CASSPLDTGGNEQYF; cdr3_nt: TGTGCCAGCTCACCTCTTGATACAGGGGGCAACGAGCAGTACTTC; v_call: TRBV18; d_call: TRBD1; j_call: TRBJ2-7; clone_size: -
cdr3_aa: CASSESRLAVGPDTQYF; cdr3_nt: TGTGCCAGCAGTGAATCGCGGCTAGCGGTAGGGCCAGATACGCAGTATTTT; v_call: TRBV25-1; d_call: TRBD2; j_call: TRBJ2-3; clone_size: -
cdr3_aa: CASSLDGQGTLSGEGYTF; cdr3_nt: TGCGCCAGCAGCTTGGATGGCCAGGGGACCCTATCTGGCGAAGGCTACACCTTC; v_call: TRBV5-1; d_call: -; j_call: TRBJ1-2; clone_size: once
cdr3_aa: CASSDSVLQGTNYGYTF; cdr3_nt: TGTGCCAGCAGTGACTCGGTCCTACAGGGAACAAACTATGGCTACACCTTC; v_call: TRBV6-4; d_call: -; j_call: TRBJ1-2; clone_size: -
cdr3_aa: CASSPPGGVETKNIQYF; cdr3_nt: TGTGCCAGCTCACCGCCTGGAGGGGTAGAAACCAAAAACATTCAGTACTTC; v_call: TRBV18; d_call: -; j_call: TRBJ2-4; clone_size: -
cdr3_aa: CASSIRGVQQETQYF; cdr3_nt: TGTGCCAGCTCAATACGGGGGGTGCAGCAAGAGACCCAGTACTTC; v_call: TRBV18; d_call: TRBD2; j_call: TRBJ2-5; clone_size: -